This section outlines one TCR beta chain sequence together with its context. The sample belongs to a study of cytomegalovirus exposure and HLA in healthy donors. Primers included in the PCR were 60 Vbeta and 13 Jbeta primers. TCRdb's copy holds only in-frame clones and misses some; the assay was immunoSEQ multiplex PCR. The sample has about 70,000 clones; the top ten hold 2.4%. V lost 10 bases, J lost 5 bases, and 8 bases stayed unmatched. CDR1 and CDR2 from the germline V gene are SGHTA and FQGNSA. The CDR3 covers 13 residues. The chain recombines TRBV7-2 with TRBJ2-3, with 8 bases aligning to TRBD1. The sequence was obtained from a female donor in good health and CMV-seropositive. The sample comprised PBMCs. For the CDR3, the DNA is TGTGCCACCGGACAGGGAGGTGTAGATACGCAGTATTTT. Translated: CATGQGGVDTQYF.